Each of the 11 T cell receptor beta chains below was sequenced from the same sample in a study of post-analysis software for immune sequencing data. No antigens are known for them. Each TCR beta cDNA library carried unique molecular identifiers. TCRdb re-called the PCR reads with MiXCR, one entry per CDR3 protein. The sample has a few hundred thousand distinct CDR3 sequences; just over 35% are singletons. Findings and caveats of the study: Elevated frequency relative to controls characterized a handful of TRBV segments in patients, TRBV5-6, TRBV5-1 and TRBV20-1 among them.

What was sequenced was blood. The receptor source for this set is a girl between 10 and 17 years old with multiple sclerosis.

This clonotype was seen a few times. The V call is TRBV6-1, the J call TRBJ1-1; D unresolved. CDR3 length equals 13 residues. Germline V gene lookup returns CDR1 MNHNS and CDR2 SASEGT. The V and J ends lost 4 bases and 1 base respectively, with 7 bases between them. This chain's CDR3 is CASSVSPNTEAFF. The CDR3 DNA reads TGTGCCAGCAGTGTTTCGCCGAACACTGAAGCTTTCTTT.

This clonotype came up a few times. The gene calls are TRBV7-6 and TRBJ2-2; 7 nucleotides line up with TRBD1. This CDR3 is 14 amino acids long. Germline V gives CDR1 SGHVS, CDR2 FNYEAQ. J was trimmed by 1 base and V by 5 bases; bases with no gene match: 1. In DNA, the CDR3 is TGTGCCAGCAGCGGACAGGTGAACACCGGGGAGCTGTTTTTT. It is translated as CASSGQVNTGELFF.

This clonotype was observed at least ten times. V and J are TRBV7-9 and TRBJ2-5, with TRBD2 identical over 7 bases. There are 14 residues in the CDR3. The J segment lost 3 bases and the V segment lost 7 bases, leaving 8 bases of the junction unmatched. CDR1 and CDR2 from the germline V gene are SEHNR and FQNEAQ (reference sequence). The CDR3 spells CASTTTLAEETQYF. CDR3 nucleotide sequence: TGTGCCAGCACCACAACCCTAGCGGAAGAGACCCAGTACTTC.

The chain links TRBV12-3 or TRBV12-4 to TRBJ2-1, with D hard to call. The J call could be wrong; TRBJ2-7 is a better fit for the DNA end. The CDR3 is 12 amino acids. CDR3 amino acids: CASSQVYNEQYF. CDR3 DNA sequence: TGTGCCAGCAGCCAAGTCTACAATGAGCAGTACTTC.

This clonotype was recorded many times. V is TRBV15 and J is TRBJ1-2; D gene uncertain. This CDR3 is built from 13 residues. The V end was cut by 3 bases, the J end by 7 bases, with 12 bases between. Germline V gene lookup returns CDR1 LNHNV and CDR2 YYDKDF (reference sequence). The CDR3 DNA sequence: TGTGCCACCAGCAGGTTAAAGGCTGCTGGCTACACCTTC. It specifies CATSRLKAAGYTF.

This clonotype was found many times. The chain uses TRBV6-6 and TRBJ2-3; TRBD2 matches at 8 bases. Germline V lookup: CDR1 MNHNY, CDR2 SVGAGI (reference sequence). This CDR3 has 15 residues. V shed 0 bases, J shed 8 bases, and the junction held 7 bases outside the gene matches. Here the CDR3 reads CASSYSERGQVTQYF. The CDR3 nucleotides read TGTGCCAGCAGTTACTCGGAGCGGGGGCAGGTTACGCAGTATTTT.

With regard to this clonotype: A much bigger clone sits one base away, suggesting this may be a read error. The gene calls are TRBV7-9 and TRBJ1-1; D gene uncertain. CDR1 and CDR2 from the germline V gene are SEHNR and FQNEAQ (reference sequence). The CDR3 totals 13 residues. V was cut by 5 bases and J by 5 bases, with 12 bases left in between. The CDR3 DNA sequence: TGTGCCAGCAGCCTGGGCTCCGAGACTGAAGCTTTCTTT. This codes for CASSLGSETEAFF.

The V and J genes are TRBV27 and TRBJ2-7; TRBD1 agrees at 7 bases. CDR3 length equals 18 residues. The V segment lost 7 bases and the J segment 0 bases; nucleotides outside the gene matches: 18. Germline V gene sequence: CDR1 MNHEY, CDR2 SMNVEV (reference sequence). The CDR3 protein is CASTDPPHRGPLSYEQYF. CDR3 in DNA: TGTGCCAGCACCGACCCACCTCACAGGGGTCCCCTCTCCTACGAGCAGTACTTC.

This clonotype occurred many times. The V call is TRBV6-1, the J call TRBJ1-1; no firm D call. V was trimmed by 3 bases and J by 10 bases, leaving 6 bases between them. CDR1 and CDR2 from the germline V gene are MNHNS and SASEGT. The CDR3 covers 10 residues. The CDR3 nucleotides are TGTGCCAGCAGTGAGGGTGTAGCTTTCTTT. Its protein is CASSEGVAFF.

This clonotype was counted at least ten times. The chain links TRBV5-1 to TRBJ2-4; D not certain. The V gene's germline CDR1 is SGHRS and CDR2 YFSETQ. V was trimmed by 0 bases and J by 8 bases, leaving 18 bases between them. The CDR3 contains 16 residues. The CDR3 DNA reads as TGCGCCAGCAGCTTGGCCGCTGGGGTTAGTGGGGACATTCAGTACTTC. This gives the protein CASSLAAGVSGDIQYF.

This clonotype was seen a few times. The chain combines TRBV20-1 with TRBJ1-1; D unresolved. The CDR3 is 13 amino acids. Per germline, CDR1 DFQATT and CDR2 SNEGSKA (reference sequence). The germline V and J ends were trimmed by 0 bases and 6 bases, with 11 bases remaining between them. The CDR3 sequence is CSARDFRPSEAFF. The CDR3 region has the DNA TGCAGTGCTAGAGACTTCCGGCCCTCTGAAGCTTTCTTT.